Described below is a single TCR beta chain sequence and its context. Its antigen is not yet known. The data originate from a study of alternative splicing in chronic myeloid leukemia remission (dated by TCRdb to about 2020). Some background on the complete study: RNA sequencing was used to profile peripheral blood taken from chronic-phase CML patients both at diagnosis and at remission, and those profiles were then compared against healthy donors. Median ages were about 54 years at diagnosis, less than 60 at remission and 35 to 40 for healthy controls. Female/male counts were 11/5 for diagnosis samples, 8/3 for remission samples and 2/4 for controls. For diagnosis, remission and control samples alike, total RNA was extracted from peripheral blood mononuclear cells using Trizol.

The full study reports these points: Blood cell composition at remission was reconfigured to resemble lymphoid cell-enriched normal controls. Blood cell composition differed strongly depending on the timepoint, moving from an enrichment of myeloid progenitors at diagnosis to an enrichment of mature lymphoid cells at remission.

As normal controls, peripheral blood was provided by six healthy donors. Library preparation employed bulk RNA-seq. The TruSeq Stranded RNA sample prep kit was used to generate libraries of poly-A-enriched mRNA from an input of roughly 0.9 ug total RNA. Each sample was sequenced in triplicate using paired-end sequencing on a HiSeq 2500. RNA-seq read length was 125 nucleotides per mate. The original pipeline was this. Reads were trimmed and aligned to hg38 using STAR v2.7, and quality control was done with FASTQC, RSeQC and multiqc. Salmon 0.14.1 was used to quantify gene expression levels as transcripts per million (TPM). Principal component analysis suggested that transcriptomic profiles were not driven by trial, library batch, sequencing batch, treatment regimen or sex. One entry per CDR3 protein sequence results from the TCRdb reprocessing of the reads, with DNA left out. TCRdb's processing, not the authors', yielded these V and J calls. The sample yields 300 to 350 distinct CDR3 sequences; less than 95% were counted once. The ten largest clones capture 13% to 15% of the sample.

The CDR3 contains 11 residues, cysteine and phenylalanine counted. DNA was not recorded. CDR1 and CDR2, per the germline V gene, are ENHRY and SYGVKD. This receptor was obtained from a person aged 25-55 years in good health. Material for sequencing was PBMCs. The chain is encoded by TRBV10-3 joined to TRBJ1-1. The CDR3 amino acid sequence is: CATTVNTEAFF.